This is a list of T cell receptor beta chains from one sample in a study of T cells in Graves' hyperthyroidism and ophthalmopathy. MiXCR was run by TCRdb on the multiplex PCR reads, yielding one entry per CDR3 protein. The sample contains about 290,000 distinct CDR3 sequences, approximately 17% of which appear only once. Sequenced material: blood. Source of these receptors: a man under 40 with Graves' hyperthyroidism. CDR3s include the opening cysteine and the closing phenylalanine or tryptophan. Fields, in order: J gene, V gene, clone size, D gene, CDR3 protein, CDR3 DNA. A D gene is named only where the DNA matches it firmly. The size entry is marked missing in some rows and otherwise reads once, few, many or a size class.

J: TRBJ1-4; V: TRBV10-2; size: few; D: .; CDR3: CASGEGKLFF; DNA: TGCGCCAGCGGCGAGGGGAAACTGTTTTTT
J: TRBJ2-3; V: TRBV29-1; size: many; D: TRBD1; CDR3: CSVGTGGASDTQYF; DNA: TGCAGCGTTGGTACAGGGGGAGCCTCAGATACGCAGTATTTT
J: TRBJ1-2; V: TRBV12-3/TRBV12-4; size: .; D: TRBD1; CDR3: CASLRGTDYGYTF; DNA: TGTGCCAGCCTCCGAGGGACAGACTATGGCTACACCTTC
J: TRBJ1-1; V: TRBV20-1; size: many; D: .; CDR3: CSASGLGPEAFF; DNA: TGCAGTGCTTCAGGGTTGGGTCCTGAAGCTTTCTTT
J: TRBJ2-5; V: TRBV30; size: many; D: .; CDR3: CAWSPWGDQETQYF; DNA: TGTGCCTGGAGTCCCTGGGGGGACCAAGAGACCCAGTACTTC
J: TRBJ2-3; V: TRBV11-2; size: many; D: .; CDR3: CASSSPRTDTQYF; DNA: TGTGCCAGCAGCTCCCCCCGTACAGATACGCAGTATTTT
J: TRBJ2-7; V: TRBV5-1; size: many; D: .; CDR3: CASSLGTASYEQYF; DNA: TGCGCCAGCAGCTTGGGGACCGCCAGCTACGAGCAGTACTTC
J: TRBJ2-6; V: TRBV5-5; size: .; D: TRBD1; CDR3: CASSPWTGGAQGANVLTF; DNA: TGTGCCAGCAGCCCCTGGACAGGGGGCGCGCAGGGGGCCAACGTCCTGACTTTC
J: TRBJ1-1; V: TRBV25-1; size: .; D: TRBD1; CDR3: CASSELTGGYDVNTEAFF; DNA: TGTGCCAGCAGTGAACTTACAGGGGGCTATGACGTGAACACTGAAGCTTTCTTT
J: TRBJ2-7; V: TRBV5-1; size: many; D: TRBD1; CDR3: CASSPGTEIYEQYF; DNA: TGCGCCAGCAGCCCCGGGACAGAGATCTACGAGCAGTACTTC
J: TRBJ2-2; V: TRBV27; size: many; D: .; CDR3: CASTDWSGELFF; DNA: TGTGCCAGCACCGATTGGTCCGGGGAGCTGTTTTTT
J: TRBJ2-1; V: TRBV20-1; size: many; D: TRBD2; CDR3: CSARDVPREDPYNEQFF; DNA: TGCAGTGCTAGAGATGTTCCCCGGGAGGATCCCTACAATGAGCAGTTCTTC